The 18 T cell receptor beta chains in this list originate from one sample, sequenced in a study of CD8+ T cells in alopecia areata. Reverse transcribed after extraction, RNA yielded cDNA as the sequencing template. The assay was immunoSEQ multiplex PCR, and TCRdb's table has in-frame clones only and misses some. There are about 180,000 clones in the sample; 50% to 70% occur only once, and about 15% lies in the top ten. Sequencing was performed on CD4+ T cells sorted from blood, taken at week 0. These receptors were collected from a human donor with alopecia areata.

This clone has a handful of counts. The J gene is TRBJ1-6, the V gene TRBV6-5; D unresolved. Looked up from germline, CDR1 is MNHEY and CDR2 is SVGAGI. V lost 7 bases, J lost 9 bases, and 13 bases lay in between. This CDR3 comprises 13 residues. In DNA, the CDR3 is TGTGCCAGCACCCCTATAGGCAGTTCACCCCTCCACTTT. Amino acids: CASTPIGSSPLHF.

This chain links TRBV7-2 with TRBJ2-5; D remains ambiguous. V lost 3 bases and J lost 5, with 10 bases in between. Germline V gene lookup returns CDR1 SGHTA and CDR2 FQGNSA. This CDR3 region has 13 residues. CDR3 nucleotide sequence: TGTGCCAGCAGCTTCTGGGCTGTGGAGACCCAGTACTTC. Its protein is CASSFWAVETQYF.

The chain employs TRBV30 and TRBJ1-6, with TRBD1 matching 10 bases. This CDR3 is 14 amino acids long. J lost 7 bases, V lost 3 bases, and 3 bases had no gene match. CDR1 GTSNPN and CDR2 SVGIG come from the germline V gene (reference sequence). CDR3 in DNA: TGTGCCTGGAGCCAGGACAGGGGGAATTCACCCCTCCACTTT. It specifies CAWSQDRGNSPLHF. Together with reference TRBV30 and TRBJ1-6, the CDR3 gives the full variable domain: SQTIHQWPATLVQPVGSPLSLECTVEGTSNPNLYWYRQAAGRGLQLLFYSVGIGQISSEVPQNLSASRPQDRQFILSSKKLLLSDSGFYLCAWSQDRGNSPLHFGNGTRLTVT.

This chain joins TRBV30 and TRBJ2-5, with 9 bases identical to TRBD1. The CDR3 contains 14 residues. V shed 3 bases and J 5 bases; nucleotides not matched to a gene: 7. Germline values: CDR1 GTSNPN, CDR2 SVGIG (reference sequence). CDR3 sequence reads: CAWRGDRARETQYF. The CDR3 nucleotides are TGTGCCTGGAGGGGGGACAGGGCCCGGGAGACCCAGTACTTC.

The gene calls are TRBV30 and TRBJ1-5; TRBD1 is a possible D gene (5 bases). Germline values: CDR1 GTSNPN, CDR2 SVGIG (reference sequence). The CDR3 covers 14 residues. The V gene lost 1 base and the J gene lost 7 bases, with 14 bases spanning the gap. The CDR3 sequence: CAWSAGAGLQPQHF. CDR3 sequence (DNA): TGTGCCTGGAGTGCCGGGGCGGGTTTGCAGCCCCAGCATTTT.

This sequence joins TRBV29-1 and TRBJ1-4; 9 bases map to TRBD1. The CDR3 sequence is 14 residues long. The junction had 11 bases not matched to a gene; V was cut back by 7 bases and J by 8 bases. The germline gives CDR1 SQVTM, CDR2 ANQGSEA. The chain's CDR3 is CSGGGQGPGEKLFF. CDR3 in DNA: TGCAGCGGCGGAGGACAGGGGCCGGGAGAAAAACTGTTTTTT.

The J gene is TRBJ2-2, the V gene TRBV19; D gene unclear. The CDR3 spans 12 residues. The germline CDR1 and CDR2 sequences are LNHDA and SQIVND (reference sequence). With 4 bases removed from V and 8 bases from J, the gap between germline ends came to 8 bases. The CDR3 loop is CASSRLGGELFF. The CDR3 coding sequence is TGTGCCAGTAGTAGACTCGGAGGGGAGCTGTTTTTT.

This clone showed up just a few times. The genes are TRBV11-3 and TRBJ2-1; 8 bases agree with TRBD2. V shed 5 bases and J 9 bases; nucleotides not matched to a gene: 12. Germline V gene sequence: CDR1 SGHNT, CDR2 YENEEA. The CDR3 extends over 15 amino acids. The CDR3 spells CASSRAGGSRVEQFF. In DNA form, the CDR3 reads TGTGCCAGCAGCCGCGCGGGGGGCAGTCGGGTTGAGCAGTTCTTC.

This chain connects TRBV15 to TRBJ2-7; D gene uncertain. This CDR3 region has 13 residues. Germline CDR1 reads LNHNV; CDR2 reads YYDKDF (reference sequence). V dropped 3 bases and J dropped 5 bases, with 11 bases sitting between them. Here the CDR3 reads CATSRVASHEQYF. CDR3 bases: TGTGCCACCAGCAGGGTAGCCAGCCACGAGCAGTACTTC.

Only a few counts were recorded for this clone. The rearrangement links TRBV19 to TRBJ1-5; D gene ambiguous. The germline V and J ends were trimmed by 5 bases and 0 bases, with 11 bases remaining between them. Germline V lookup: CDR1 LNHDA, CDR2 SQIVND (reference sequence). The CDR3 spans 15 residues. The DNA of the CDR3 is TGTGCCAGTAGTGAATTCAGGAATAGCAATCAGCCCCAGCATTTT. It specifies CASSEFRNSNQPQHF.

The sample holds a few counts of this clone. This chain links TRBV25-1 with TRBJ1-5; TRBD1 might be the D (5 bases). In germline, CDR1 is MGHDK, CDR2 SYGVNS. CDR3 length: 13 residues. V was cut by 3 bases and J by 3 bases, with 6 bases left in between. CDR3 region: CASSDRDNQPQHF. In DNA form, the CDR3 reads TGTGCCAGCAGTGACAGGGACAATCAGCCCCAGCATTTT.

CDR3 region: CASSHRDRGLDYGYTF. The CDR3 DNA sequence: TGCGCCAGCAGCCACCGGGACAGGGGACTTGACTATGGCTACACCTTC. The J gene is TRBJ1-2, the V gene TRBV5-1; 10 bases are a match to TRBD1. V gave up 4 bases and J gave up 3 bases; unmatched junction bases: 9. This CDR3 is built from 16 residues. CDR1 is SGHRS, CDR2 YFSETQ, per germline.

This clone was observed a single time. Other DNA sequences within the sample encode an identical CDR3. V gene TRBV4-1 combines with J gene TRBJ1-5; D might be TRBD1 (6 bases). Trimming stripped 0 bases from V and 4 bases from J, with 10 bases between. This CDR3 spans 15 amino acids. Germline CDR1 and CDR2: MGHRA and YSYEKL. The CDR3 loop reads CASSQEPGVNQPQHF. As DNA, the CDR3 is TGCGCCAGCAGCCAAGAACCAGGGGTAAATCAGCCCCAGCATTTT.

This rearrangement joins TRBV30 to TRBJ2-7; 8 bases are a match to TRBD1. The CDR3 runs to 14 residues. Germline trimming cut 4 bases from V and 7 bases from J; bases unmatched to any gene: 12. Germline V gene data show CDR1 as GTSNPN and CDR2 as SVGIG (reference sequence). The CDR3 loop is CAWNSGTGLGEQYF. As DNA, the CDR3 is TGTGCCTGGAACTCCGGGACAGGCTTGGGAGAGCAGTACTTC.

This clone was seen a few times. V and J are TRBV25-1 and TRBJ1-2, with D possibly being TRBD1 (5 bases). The V gene lost 6 bases and the J gene lost 3 bases, with 11 bases spanning the gap. Germline lookup yields CDR1 MGHDK and CDR2 SYGVNS. CDR3 length: 13 residues. CDR3: CASRDGGYYGYTF. For the CDR3, the DNA is TGTGCCAGCAGGGATGGGGGATACTATGGCTACACCTTC.

CDR3 sequence reads: CSGPTGELFF. CDR3 sequence (DNA): TGCAGCGGTCCCACCGGGGAGCTGTTTTTT. The chain has TRBV29-1 and TRBJ2-2; D uncertain. This CDR3 is 10 amino acids long. Germline lookup yields CDR1 SQVTM and CDR2 ANQGSEA. The V gene lost 7 bases and the J gene lost 4 bases, with 4 bases spanning the gap.

This clone was observed many times. V usage is TRBV6-1 and J usage is TRBJ2-1; D uncertain. The CDR3 consists of 13 residues. Trimming removed 1 base at V and 12 bases at J, with 13 bases between. Germline V lookup: CDR1 MNHNS, CDR2 SASEGT. CDR3 nucleotide sequence: TGTGCCAGCAGTGAAGTGTACGGAGAGGCGCAGTTCTTC. Residues: CASSEVYGEAQFF.

This rearrangement joins TRBV15 to TRBJ2-5, with TRBD2 identical over 8 bases. V gave up 8 bases and J gave up 2 bases; unmatched junction bases: 7. The CDR3 has 14 residues. Germline-derived CDR1 and CDR2 are LNHNV and YYDKDF (reference sequence). CDR3 sequence: CATGAGGFQETQYF. CDR3 nucleotide sequence: TGTGCCACCGGGGCGGGGGGATTTCAAGAGACCCAGTACTTC.